Listed here is a single T cell receptor beta chain. As yet, its antigen is unknown. The sample comes from a study of CXCR3-negative and CXCR3-positive naive CD8 T cells. Regarding the study as a whole: Compared with CXCR3-negative naive cells, CXCR3-positive naive cells showed more hydrophobic TRB CDR3s. The TRBV-TRBJ usage of naive CXCR3-negative and CXCR3-positive cells was similar, but that of memory cells differed.

The authors made the TRB cDNA libraries by 5' RACE using UMI labels. TCRdb reanalyzed the 5' RACE reads, giving one entry per CDR3 protein sequence and no DNA. The record lists fewer than 55,000 distinct CDR3 sequences, of which the ten most abundant hold about 1.6%. The sorter processed each CD8+ T cell subset in triplicate at some 300,000 cells apiece. CDR1 SGHDT and CDR2 YYEEEE come from the germline V gene. The CDR3 has 13 residues. This chain links TRBV5-6 with TRBJ2-1; with no DNA, the TCRdb D assignment of TRBD1 cannot be verified. The TCR was taken from a human donor in good health. Some clones in this sample may be carry-over from other donors' samples. The sequenced material came from naive CXCR3- CD8+ T cells from blood. Subset denoted: CD45RO-CCR7+CD27+CD95- naive CD8+ T cells lacking CXCR3 (TNR3-). The CDR3: CASSLTGHNEQFF.